These 24 T cell receptor beta chains originate from one sample sequenced in a study of blood T cell repertoires in COVID-19. Clones were sequenced by immunoSEQ multiplex PCR, and TCRdb holds only the in-frame ones, with some missing. The data show roughly 280,000 clones, with around four fifths seen just once and less than 5% held by the top ten. The sequencing sample was made of peripheral blood. The receptors stem from a man aged 60-69 years with acute or convalescent COVID-19.

To note about this clone: One end of the junction does not line up with germline, which may come from a read error. The rearrangement links TRBV11-2 to TRBJ2-7; D not resolved. Germline CDR1 is SGHAT and CDR2 is FQNNGV. This CDR3 region has 16 residues. CDR3 sequence (DNA): TGTGCCAGCAGCTTAGGAACGAGATTTGTCTCCCACGAGCAGTACTTC. Encoded protein: CASSLGTRFVSHEQYF. The entire variable domain, with the rest obtained from reference TRBV11-2 and TRBJ2-7, is as follows: EAGVAQSPRYKIIEKRQSVAFWCNPISGHATLYWYQQILGQGPKLLIQFQNNGVVDDSQLPKDRFSAERLKGVDSTLKIQPAKLEDSAVYLCASSLGTRFVSHEQYFGPGTRLTVT.

The chain couples TRBV19 to TRBJ2-1, with D perhaps matching TRBD1 (6 bases). The germline gives CDR1 LNHDA, CDR2 SQIVND (reference sequence). Trimming removed 4 bases at V and 13 bases at J, with 11 bases between. This CDR3 comprises 11 residues. Written as DNA, the CDR3 is TGTGCCAGTAGTAGGGGACATCTTCAGTTCTTC. This gives the protein CASSRGHLQFF.

The chain joins TRBV7-2 to TRBJ2-7, with 8 bases identical to TRBD1. V shed 0 bases and J 2 bases; nucleotides not matched to a gene: 3. The CDR3 runs 15 residues. The germline V gene encodes CDR1 SGHTA and CDR2 FQGNSA. This CDR3 reads CASSLATGVAYEQYF. The CDR3 DNA reads TGTGCCAGCAGCTTAGCGACAGGGGTGGCCTACGAGCAGTACTTC.

The chain couples TRBV23-1 to TRBJ1-4, with 10 bases lining up with TRBD1. TRBV23-1 is assigned to the ORF class and has an uncertain function. V lost 8 bases, J lost 7 bases, and 4 bases stayed unmatched. This CDR3 has 13 residues. The DNA of the CDR3 is TGCGCCAGCCCGGGACAGGGGAGTGAAAAACTGTTTTTT. Translating it yields CASPGQGSEKLFF.

A single count supports this clone. The chain has TRBV11-2 and TRBJ1-2; 8 bases map to TRBD1. This CDR3 is built from 13 residues. V trimming: 8 bases; J trimming: 2 bases; junction bases outside the gene matches: 4. The V gene's germline CDR1 is SGHAT and CDR2 FQNNGV. CDR3 nucleotide sequence: TGTGCCAGCTGGGGACAGGCCAACTATGGCTACACCTTC. Protein sequence: CASWGQANYGYTF.

The V gene is TRBV2, the J gene TRBJ2-7, with D tentatively TRBD2 (5 bases). This CDR3 has 15 amino acids. Germline-derived CDR1 and CDR2 are SNHLY and FYNNEI. Trimming stripped 10 bases from V and 5 bases from J, with 24 bases between. CDR3 loop: CAIAPAGLRVNEQYF. For the CDR3, the DNA is TGTGCCATTGCCCCCGCGGGCCTCCGCGTGAACGAGCAGTACTTC.

The chain employs TRBV28 and TRBJ1-5, with D possibly matching TRBD1 (6 bases). The germline gives CDR1 MDHEN, CDR2 SYDVKM. Deletions cut 6 bases from V and 0 bases from J, with 15 bases between. The CDR3 covers 16 residues. The CDR3 region has the DNA TGTGCCAGCAGCCAGGACAGATATTATAGCAATCAGCCCCAGCATTTT. Amino acids: CASSQDRYYSNQPQHF.

This chain links TRBV6-6 with TRBJ2-7; 8 bases agree with TRBD1. CDR3 length: 15 residues. V was clipped by 6 bases and J by 2 bases; unmatched bases: 9. Germline CDR1 reads MNHNY; CDR2 reads SVGAGI (reference sequence). The CDR3, as DNA: TGTGCCAGCAGAGCCCGGACAGGGAAACCCTACGAGCAGTACTTC. It yields the protein CASRARTGKPYEQYF.

As DNA, the CDR3 is TGTGCCAGCTCACCAGCACAGGGCTTGGTAATGAACACTGAAGCTTTCTTT. Protein: CASSPAQGLVMNTEAFF. This sequence joins TRBV18 and TRBJ1-1, with D tentatively TRBD1 (6 bases). The CDR3 loop spans 17 amino acids. Looked up from germline, CDR1 is KGHSH and CDR2 is LQKENI. The germline V and J ends were trimmed by 2 bases and 0 bases, with 16 bases remaining between them.

V usage is TRBV27 and J usage is TRBJ2-1, with 9 bases that match TRBD2. This CDR3 has 15 residues. Germline lookup yields CDR1 MNHEY and CDR2 SMNVEV (reference sequence). V was pared by 8 bases and J by 7 bases, with 12 bases of the junction left unmatched. CDR3 loop: CASGPGPSGKNEQFF. The CDR3 DNA reads as TGTGCCAGCGGACCCGGGCCTAGCGGGAAGAATGAGCAGTTCTTC.

This chain connects TRBV30 to TRBJ2-1; 8 nucleotides match TRBD2. The CDR3 sequence is 14 residues long. V gave up 2 bases and J gave up 6 bases; unmatched junction bases: 6. Germline assignment: CDR1 GTSNPN and CDR2 SVGIG (reference sequence). The CDR3 here is CAWSPGTSSNEQFF. The CDR3 nucleotides are TGTGCCTGGAGTCCCGGGACTAGTAGCAATGAGCAGTTCTTC.

The chain combines TRBV7-9 with TRBJ1-1; maybe TRBD1 (5 bases). CDR1 is SEHNR, CDR2 FQNEAQ, per germline (reference sequence). CDR3 length equals 14 residues. The germline V and J ends were trimmed by 3 bases and 1 base, with 9 bases remaining between them. The CDR3 coding sequence is TGTGCCAGCAGCTTTGGGCAGGGGAACACTGAAGCTTTCTTT. Translating gives CASSFGQGNTEAFF.

The V call is TRBV6-5, the J call TRBJ2-7; 11 bases match TRBD2. Germline loops: CDR1 MNHEY, CDR2 SVGAGI. Germline trimming cut 0 bases from V and 3 bases from J; bases unmatched to any gene: 1. This CDR3 contains 15 residues. The CDR3 nucleotides read TGTGCCAGCAGTTACTCGACTAGCGGGGACTACGAGCAGTACTTC. This gives the protein CASSYSTSGDYEQYF.

The chain carries TRBV5-1 and TRBJ1-1; TRBD1 matches at 9 bases. Germline V gives CDR1 SGHRS, CDR2 YFSETQ. V trimming: 4 bases; J trimming: 2 bases; junction bases outside the gene matches: 6. This CDR3 has 15 residues. The CDR3 loop reads CASSLGQGGNTEAFF. In DNA, the CDR3 is TGCGCCAGCAGCCTGGGACAGGGCGGCAACACTGAAGCTTTCTTT.

This clone has only a few counts. The rearrangement uses TRBV6-5 and TRBJ1-3, with D unresolved. Between the trimmed V and J ends, which lost 0 bases and 0 bases, there was a span of 9 bases. The CDR3 has 16 residues. CDR1 MNHEY and CDR2 SVGAGI come from the germline V gene. The CDR3 DNA reads as TGTGCCAGCAGTTACTCGAGCCGGTCCTCTGGAAACACCATATATTTT. It is translated as CASSYSSRSSGNTIYF.

The V call is TRBV19, the J call TRBJ2-7, with D unclear. The CDR3 has 13 residues. The V end was cut by 5 bases, the J end by 0 bases, with 8 bases between. Per germline, CDR1 LNHDA and CDR2 SQIVND (reference sequence). CDR3 amino acids: CASSYTVSYEQYF. As DNA, the CDR3 is TGTGCCAGTAGTTACACCGTCTCCTACGAGCAGTACTTC.

V usage is TRBV6-6 and J usage is TRBJ1-3, with TRBD1 as a possible D gene (6 bases). Germline CDR1 is MNHNY and CDR2 is SVGAGI (reference sequence). Trimming removed 5 bases at V and 0 bases at J, with 11 bases between. The CDR3 is made up of 15 amino acids. CDR3 in DNA: TGTGCCAGCAGTCTCGACAGGCTCTCTGGAAACACCATATATTTT. Translation: CASSLDRLSGNTIYF.

V usage is TRBV5-1 and J usage is TRBJ2-2; 9 bases are shared with TRBD1. The CDR3 contains 15 residues. CDR1 and CDR2 (germline): SGHRS, YFSETQ. Trimming cost V 2 bases and J 6 bases; bases outside gene matches: 5. CDR3 region: CASSLRTGASGELFF. In DNA, the CDR3 is TGCGCCAGCAGCTTAAGGACAGGGGCGTCCGGGGAGCTGTTTTTT.

V and J are TRBV6-5 and TRBJ1-4, with a tentative D call TRBD1 (6 bases). CDR3 length: 14 residues. Germline V gene lookup returns CDR1 MNHEY and CDR2 SVGAGI. The germline V and J ends were trimmed by 3 bases and 7 bases, with 12 bases remaining between them. CDR3 sequence reads: CASSYGGGGEKLFF. Written as DNA, the CDR3 is TGTGCCAGCAGTTATGGGGGGGGCGGTGAAAAACTGTTTTTT.

The chain employs TRBV15 and TRBJ2-1; TRBD2 aligns across 9 bases. V lost 5 bases to trimming and J lost 13 bases; unmatched junction nucleotides: 9. Germline V CDR1 and CDR2: LNHNV, YYDKDF (reference sequence). This CDR3 contains 13 residues. CDR3 coding DNA: TGTGCCACCAGCGTGGGGACTAGCTTCTTCCAGTTCTTC. As protein: CATSVGTSFFQFF. The full variable domain, in which reference TRBV15 and TRBJ2-1 provide the parts outside the CDR3, is DAMVIQNPRYQVTQFGKPVTLSCSQTLNHNVMYWYQQKSSQAPKLLFHYYDKDFNNEADTPDNFQSRRPNTSFCFLDIRSPGLGDTAMYLCATSVGTSFFQFFGPGTRLTVL.

V usage is TRBV11-3 and J usage is TRBJ2-1, with 7 positions matching TRBD2. The germline V gene has CDR1 SGHNT and CDR2 YENEEA. The CDR3 runs to 15 residues. V shed 5 bases, J shed 2 bases, and the junction held 6 bases outside the gene matches. CDR3 residues: CASSPRAGAYNEQFF. The CDR3 DNA sequence: TGTGCCAGCAGCCCCCGTGCGGGGGCCTACAATGAGCAGTTCTTC.

The chain combines TRBV7-9 with TRBJ2-5, with TRBD1 identical over 9 bases. V shed 7 bases and J 8 bases; nucleotides not matched to a gene: 5. The CDR3 extends over 12 amino acids. Per germline, CDR1 SEHNR and CDR2 FQNEAQ (reference sequence). In nucleotides, the CDR3 is TGTGCCAGCATGGTGGACAGGGGAACCCAGTACTTC. This codes for CASMVDRGTQYF.

The chain combines TRBV3-1 (or the pseudogene TRBV3-2) with TRBJ1-3; D is unresolved. The V gene's germline CDR1 is LGHDT and CDR2 YNNKEL (reference sequence). V lost 2 bases to trimming and J lost 9 bases, with 5 bases between them. CDR3 length: 11 residues. In DNA form, the CDR3 reads TGTGCCAGCAGCCAAACCAGCACCATATATTTT. This sequence encodes CASSQTSTIYF.

The gene calls are TRBV2 and TRBJ1-2; D not certain. V lost 0 bases and J 8 bases, leaving 16 bases between the germline ends. CDR1 is SNHLY and CDR2 is FYNNEI in the germline V gene. CDR3 length equals 15 residues. The CDR3 DNA is TGTGCCAGCAGTGAAGCGCTTCGAGGATTCGGCGGCTACACCTTC. Residues: CASSEALRGFGGYTF.